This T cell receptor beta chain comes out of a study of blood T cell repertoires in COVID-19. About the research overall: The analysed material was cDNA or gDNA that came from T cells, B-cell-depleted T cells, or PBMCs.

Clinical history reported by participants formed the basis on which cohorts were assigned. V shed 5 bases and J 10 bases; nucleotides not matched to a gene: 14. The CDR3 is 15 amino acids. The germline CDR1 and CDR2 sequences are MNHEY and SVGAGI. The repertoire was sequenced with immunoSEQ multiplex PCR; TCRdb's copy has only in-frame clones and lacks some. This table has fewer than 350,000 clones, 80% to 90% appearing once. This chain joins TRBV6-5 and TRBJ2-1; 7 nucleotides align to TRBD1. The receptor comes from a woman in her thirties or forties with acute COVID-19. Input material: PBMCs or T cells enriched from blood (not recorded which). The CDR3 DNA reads TGTGCCAGCAGTAACCTAGATCTGGGACAGCCGGAGCAGTTCTTC. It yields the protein CASSNLDLGQPEQFF.